The TCR beta chain described here comes from a study of Graves' ophthalmopathy and Graves' hyperthyroidism. The CDR3 runs 17 residues. V lost 3 bases, J lost 2 bases, and 10 bases stayed unmatched. Germline CDR1 and CDR2: SGHVT and SQSDAQ. CDR3 regions of TCR beta were amplified from RNA transcripts. HTBI primers were employed in first-round RT-PCR, then a second-round multiplex PCR followed. TCRdb processed the multiplex PCR reads anew with MiXCR; each CDR3 protein has one entry. The table lists 200,000 to 250,000 distinct CDR3 sequences, 45% to 55% of them singletons, with around half in the top ten. Ophthalmopathy cases showed moderate-to-severe activity, scoring CAS ≥3 and NOSPECS ≥4, with duration under 3 months.

This clonotype was obtained from an adult man with Graves' ophthalmopathy. The chain has TRBV7-4 and TRBJ1-5, with 7 positions matching TRBD1. Source material: peripheral blood. The CDR3 region has the DNA TGTGCCAGCAGCTTTACAGGGGTAGGCGCGCGCAATCAGCCCCAGCATTTT. This translates into CASSFTGVGARNQPQHF. Full variable domain (remainder filled in from reference TRBV7-4 and TRBJ1-5): GAGVSQSPRYKVAKRGRDVALRCDSISGHVTLYWYRQTLGQGSEVLTYSQSDAQRDKSGRPSGRFSAERPERSVSTLKIQRTEQGDSAVYLCASSFTGVGARNQPQHFGDGTRLSIL.